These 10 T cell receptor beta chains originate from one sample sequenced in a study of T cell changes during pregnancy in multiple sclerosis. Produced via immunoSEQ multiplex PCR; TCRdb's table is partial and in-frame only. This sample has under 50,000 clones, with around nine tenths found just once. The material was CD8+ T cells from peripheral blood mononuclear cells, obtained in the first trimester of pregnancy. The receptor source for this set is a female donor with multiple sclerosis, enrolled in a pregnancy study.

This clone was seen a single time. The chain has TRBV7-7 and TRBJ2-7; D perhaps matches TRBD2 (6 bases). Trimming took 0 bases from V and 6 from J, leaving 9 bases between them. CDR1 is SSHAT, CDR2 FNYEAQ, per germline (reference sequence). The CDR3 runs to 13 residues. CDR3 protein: CASSLAFSGEQYF. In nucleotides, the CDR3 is TGTGCCAGCAGCTTAGCGTTTAGCGGCGAGCAGTACTTC.

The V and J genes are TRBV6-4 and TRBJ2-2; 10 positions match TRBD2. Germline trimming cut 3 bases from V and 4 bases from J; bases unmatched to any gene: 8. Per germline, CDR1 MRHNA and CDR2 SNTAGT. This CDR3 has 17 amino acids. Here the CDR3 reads CASSETSGDLSTGELFF. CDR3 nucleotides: TGTGCCAGCAGTGAAACTAGCGGGGATCTGAGCACCGGGGAGCTGTTTTTT.

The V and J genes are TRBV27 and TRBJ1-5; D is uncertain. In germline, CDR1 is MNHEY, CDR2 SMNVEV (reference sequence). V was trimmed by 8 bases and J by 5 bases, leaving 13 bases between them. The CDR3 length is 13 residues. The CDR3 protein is CASALIKDQPQHF. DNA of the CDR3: TGTGCCAGCGCACTTATAAAAGATCAGCCCCAGCATTTT.

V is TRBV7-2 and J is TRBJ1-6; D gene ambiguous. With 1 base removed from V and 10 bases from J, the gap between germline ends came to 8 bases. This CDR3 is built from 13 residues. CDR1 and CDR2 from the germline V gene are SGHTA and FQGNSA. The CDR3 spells CASSLVGRSPLHF. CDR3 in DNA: TGTGCCAGCAGCTTAGTGGGGAGGTCACCCCTCCACTTT.

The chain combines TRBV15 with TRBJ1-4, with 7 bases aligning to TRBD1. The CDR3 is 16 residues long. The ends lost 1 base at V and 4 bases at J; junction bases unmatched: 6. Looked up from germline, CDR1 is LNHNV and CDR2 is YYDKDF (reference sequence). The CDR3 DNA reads TGTGCCACCAGCAGAGTCCCGGGACAGCTTAATGAAAAACTGTTTTTT. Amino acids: CATSRVPGQLNEKLFF.

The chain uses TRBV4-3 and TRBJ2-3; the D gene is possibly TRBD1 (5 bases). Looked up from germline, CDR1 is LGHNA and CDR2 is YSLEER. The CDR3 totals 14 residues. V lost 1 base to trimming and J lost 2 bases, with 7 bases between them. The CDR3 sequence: CASSQVGDTDTQYF. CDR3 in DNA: TGCGCCAGCAGCCAAGTAGGGGACACAGATACGCAGTATTTT.

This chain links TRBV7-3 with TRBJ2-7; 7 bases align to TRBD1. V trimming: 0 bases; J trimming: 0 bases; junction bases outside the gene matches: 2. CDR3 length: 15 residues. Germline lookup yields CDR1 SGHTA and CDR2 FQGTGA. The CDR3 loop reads CASSLTAGGSYEQYF. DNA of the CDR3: TGTGCCAGCAGCTTAACAGCAGGGGGCTCCTACGAGCAGTACTTC.

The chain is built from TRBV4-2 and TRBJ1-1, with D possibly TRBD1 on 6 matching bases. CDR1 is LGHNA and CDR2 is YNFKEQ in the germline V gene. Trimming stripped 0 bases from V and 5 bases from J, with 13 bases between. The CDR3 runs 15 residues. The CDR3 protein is CASSQEVRGGTEAFF. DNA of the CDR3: TGTGCCAGCAGCCAAGAGGTGAGGGGGGGGACTGAAGCTTTCTTT.

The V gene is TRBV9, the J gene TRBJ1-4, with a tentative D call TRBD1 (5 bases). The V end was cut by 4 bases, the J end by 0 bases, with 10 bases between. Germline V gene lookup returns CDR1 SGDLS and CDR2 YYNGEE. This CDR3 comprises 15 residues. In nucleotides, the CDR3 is TGTGCCAGCAGCCCCGGGACTGCAACTAATGAAAAACTGTTTTTT. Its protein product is CASSPGTATNEKLFF. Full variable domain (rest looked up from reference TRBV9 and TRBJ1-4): DSGVTQTPKHLITATGQRVTLRCSPRSGDLSVYWYQQSLDQGLQFLIQYYNGEERAKGNILERFSAQQFPDLHSELNLSSLELGDSALYFCASSPGTATNEKLFFGSGTQLSVL.

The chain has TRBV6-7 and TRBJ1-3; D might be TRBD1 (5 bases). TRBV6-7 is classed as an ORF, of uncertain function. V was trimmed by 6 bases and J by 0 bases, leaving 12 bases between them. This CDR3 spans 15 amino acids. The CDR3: CASRRDRSSGNTIYF. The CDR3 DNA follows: TGTGCCAGCAGAAGAGACAGAAGCTCTGGAAACACCATATATTTT.